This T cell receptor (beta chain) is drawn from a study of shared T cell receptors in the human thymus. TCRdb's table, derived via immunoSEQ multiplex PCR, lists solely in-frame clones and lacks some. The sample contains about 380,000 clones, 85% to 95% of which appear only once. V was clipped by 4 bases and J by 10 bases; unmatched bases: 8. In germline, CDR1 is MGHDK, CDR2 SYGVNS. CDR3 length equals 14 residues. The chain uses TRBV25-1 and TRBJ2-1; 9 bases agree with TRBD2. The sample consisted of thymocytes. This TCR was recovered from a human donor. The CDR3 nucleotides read TGTGCCAGCAGTGGGCTAGCGGGACCTGGAGAGCAGTTCTTC. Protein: CASSGLAGPGEQFF.